These 26 T cell receptor beta chains were all obtained from the same sample, sequenced in a study of blood T cell repertoires in COVID-19. The repertoire was sequenced with immunoSEQ multiplex PCR; TCRdb's copy has only in-frame clones and lacks some. The sample carries 300,000 to 350,000 clones, around nine tenths recorded once. The sample comprised PBMCs or T cells enriched from blood (not recorded which). These receptors were taken from a woman aged 25 to 39 who had been exposed to COVID-19.

This clone has a single count. The genes are TRBV15 and TRBJ1-5; 7 nucleotides line up with TRBD1. This CDR3 has 14 amino acids. V gave up 1 base and J gave up 4 bases; unmatched junction bases: 1. Germline assignment: CDR1 LNHNV and CDR2 YYDKDF (reference sequence). CDR3 nucleotide sequence: TGTGCCACCAGCAGAGCGACAGGGAATCAGCCCCAGCATTTT. Its translation: CATSRATGNQPQHF. Complete variable domain (other parts from reference TRBV15 and TRBJ1-5): DAMVIQNPRYQVTQFGKPVTLSCSQTLNHNVMYWYQQKSSQAPKLLFHYYDKDFNNEADTPDNFQSRRPNTSFCFLDIRSPGLGDTAMYLCATSRATGNQPQHFGDGTRLSIL.

The chain recombines TRBV12-3 or TRBV12-4 with TRBJ1-5, with 7 bases that match TRBD1. This CDR3 is 13 amino acids long. Unmatched junction bases numbered 5, after V lost 5 bases and J lost 7 bases. CDR3 nucleotides: TGTGCCAGCAGTGACAGGGAGCGGCAGCCCCAGCATTTT. Translating it yields CASSDRERQPQHF.

The chain carries TRBV5-5 and TRBJ1-1; 8 bases are a match to TRBD1. The germline CDR1 and CDR2 sequences are SGHKS and YYEKEE (reference sequence). The CDR3 totals 16 residues. The junction had 8 bases not matched to a gene; V was cut back by 4 bases and J by 0 bases. CDR3 loop: CASSNLKTGVNTEAFF. The DNA of the CDR3 is TGTGCCAGCAGCAACCTAAAGACAGGGGTGAACACTGAAGCTTTCTTT.

V usage is TRBV18 and J usage is TRBJ2-3, with 13 bases aligning to TRBD2. V gave up 0 bases and J gave up 3 bases; unmatched junction bases: 3. The CDR3 extends over 17 amino acids. CDR1 is KGHSH, CDR2 LQKENI, per germline. CDR3 nucleotides: TGTGCCAGCTCACCACCCGGGACTAGCGGGATTACAGATACGCAGTATTTT. Residues: CASSPPGTSGITDTQYF.

The CDR3 here is CASKGQGTIGETQYF. CDR3 in DNA: TGCGCCAGCAAAGGACAGGGAACGATCGGCGAGACCCAGTACTTC. This chain connects TRBV5-1 to TRBJ2-5; 8 bases agree with TRBD1. Germline CDR1 SGHRS, CDR2 YFSETQ. V trimming: 6 bases; J trimming: 5 bases; junction bases outside the gene matches: 12. CDR3 size: 15 residues.

J is TRBJ2-2 and V is TRBV7-3; tentative D call: TRBD1 (6 bases). This CDR3 region has 15 residues. Trimming left V 4 bases short and J 0 bases short, with 9 bases between. The germline V gene encodes CDR1 SGHTA and CDR2 FQGTGA. CDR3: CASSSGTTNTGELFF. DNA of the CDR3: TGTGCCAGCAGCTCCGGGACAACGAACACCGGGGAGCTGTTTTTT.

The V and J genes are TRBV9 and TRBJ2-7, with D maybe TRBD2 (5 bases). Trimming pared 4 bases from V and 4 bases from J, leaving 18 bases between. CDR1 SGDLS and CDR2 YYNGEE come from the germline V gene. The CDR3 extends over 15 amino acids. CDR3 residues: CASSPGIVRLYEQYF. The CDR3, as DNA: TGTGCCAGCAGCCCCGGGATAGTTAGGCTATACGAGCAGTACTTC.

In this sample, this clone turned up a few times. This sequence joins TRBV19 and TRBJ1-2; TRBD1 aligns across 9 bases. Trimming cost V 10 bases and J 2 bases; bases outside gene matches: 5. Germline CDR1 and CDR2: LNHDA and SQIVND (reference sequence). CDR3 size: 13 residues. CDR3 protein: CATWTGENYGYTF. Here the CDR3 DNA reads TGTGCCACCTGGACAGGGGAAAACTATGGCTACACCTTC.

The genes are TRBV5-5 and TRBJ1-5; D unclear. V lost 1 base, J lost 2 bases, and 4 bases lay in between. There are 13 residues in the CDR3. Germline V CDR1 and CDR2: SGHKS, YYEKEE (reference sequence). The CDR3 reads CASSLTGNQPQHF. In DNA form, the CDR3 reads TGTGCCAGCAGCTTGACGGGCAATCAGCCCCAGCATTTT.

The J gene is TRBJ1-2, the V gene TRBV3-1 (or the pseudogene TRBV3-2), with D unclear. CDR3 size: 13 residues. The V and J ends lost 0 bases and 7 bases respectively, with 9 bases between them. Germline-derived CDR1 and CDR2 are LGHDT and YNNKEL (reference sequence). The CDR3 DNA follows: TGTGCCAGCAGCCAAGAGACCCGCGGTGGCTACACCTTC. It translates to CASSQETRGGYTF.

This chain links TRBV19 with TRBJ2-7; the D is unclear. Between the trimmed V and J ends, which lost 4 bases and 7 bases, there was a span of 14 bases. The germline V gene has CDR1 LNHDA and CDR2 SQIVND (reference sequence). The CDR3 length is 13 residues. CDR3 protein: CASSTLGSTEQYF. The CDR3 nucleotides are TGTGCCAGTAGTACCCTGGGCTCTACAGAGCAGTACTTC.

V and J are TRBV7-9 and TRBJ2-7, with a tentative D call TRBD2 (5 bases). The CDR3 runs to 12 residues. The germline CDR1 and CDR2 sequences are SEHNR and FQNEAQ (reference sequence). Trimming shortened V by 4 bases and J by 9 bases, and 13 bases separated the two germline ends. The CDR3 DNA follows: TGTGCCAGCAGCTCGGACTTGAGCTGGCAGTACTTC. Amino acid sequence: CASSSDLSWQYF.

V and J are TRBV19 and TRBJ1-1; D call uncertain. This CDR3 has 13 residues. Trimming cost V 4 bases and J 5 bases, with 11 bases left between them. Per the germline V gene, CDR1 is LNHDA and CDR2 is SQIVND (reference sequence). The chain's CDR3 is CASSTGRSTEAFF. DNA for the CDR3: TGTGCCAGTAGTACCGGGAGAAGTACTGAAGCTTTCTTT. The entire variable domain, with the rest obtained from reference TRBV19 and TRBJ1-1, is as follows: DGGITQSPKYLFRKEGQNVTLSCEQNLNHDAMYWYRQDPGQGLRLIYYSQIVNDFQKGDIAEGYSVSREKKESFPLTVTSAQKNPTAFYLCASSTGRSTEAFFGQGTRLTVV.

A few counts support this clone. This sequence joins TRBV30 and TRBJ2-3, with TRBD2 matching 8 bases. The CDR3 contains 16 residues. Germline trimming cut 1 base from V and 4 bases from J; bases unmatched to any gene: 10. From germline, CDR1 is GTSNPN and CDR2 SVGIG (reference sequence). CDR3 in DNA: TGTGCCTGGAGTGGGGGACTAGGATTTAGTGCAGATACGCAGTATTTT. Protein sequence: CAWSGGLGFSADTQYF.

The chain uses TRBV5-6 and TRBJ2-5, with TRBD1 as a possible D gene (5 bases). The length of the CDR3 is 10 residues. Germline CDR1 SGHDT, CDR2 YYEEEE. Trimming shortened V by 0 bases and J by 11 bases, and 5 bases separated the two germline ends. CDR3 DNA sequence: TGTGCCAGCAGCTTGGCAGGGCAGTACTTC. Translating it yields CASSLAGQYF.

The chain carries TRBV6-5 and TRBJ1-6, with D hard to call. The V end lost 7 bases, the J end lost 7 bases, and 14 bases lay between the germline ends. CDR1 and CDR2 from the germline V gene are MNHEY and SVGAGI. The CDR3 sequence is 14 residues long. The CDR3 protein is CASNRRAGNSPLHF. CDR3 sequence (DNA): TGTGCCAGCAATCGGAGGGCCGGGAATTCACCCCTCCACTTT.

The V and J genes are TRBV27 and TRBJ1-2, with 7 bases that match TRBD1. Unmatched junction bases numbered 6, after V lost 8 bases and J lost 3 bases. The length of the CDR3 is 13 residues. Germline CDR1 is MNHEY and CDR2 is SMNVEV (reference sequence). Written as DNA, the CDR3 is TGTGCCAGCGCATCCAGGGGGGACTATGGCTACACCTTC. This translates into CASASRGDYGYTF.

J is TRBJ2-5 and V is TRBV7-3; D might be TRBD2 (5 bases). The germline gives CDR1 SGHTA, CDR2 FQGTGA. V lost 1 base, J lost 5 bases, and 8 bases lay in between. The CDR3 runs to 13 residues. CDR3 bases: TGTGCCAGCAGCTTAAGAGGGAGTGAGACCCAGTACTTC. It encodes CASSLRGSETQYF.

Only one count was recorded for this clone. V is TRBV7-9 and J is TRBJ2-7; 12 bases line up with TRBD2. CDR1 and CDR2 from the germline V gene are SEHNR and FQNEAQ (reference sequence). Trimming at V came to 5 bases and at J to 0 bases, leaving 8 bases not matched to a gene. There are 17 residues in the CDR3. CDR3 sequence: CASSPYLGLAGSYEQYF. The CDR3, as DNA: TGTGCCAGCAGCCCCTACCTGGGACTAGCGGGCTCCTACGAGCAGTACTTC.

In its sample, this clone was seen once. The chain has TRBV30 and TRBJ1-6, with D maybe TRBD1 (6 bases). The CDR3 is 13 amino acids. The germline CDR1 and CDR2 sequences are GTSNPN and SVGIG (reference sequence). The V and J ends lost 2 bases and 11 bases respectively, with 13 bases between them. Here the CDR3 DNA reads TGTGCCTGGAGTTCGGCAGGGGAAACACCCCTCCACTTT. Its translation is CAWSSAGETPLHF.

The chain is built from TRBV11-2 and TRBJ2-3; 11 nucleotides match TRBD2. The J segment lost 8 bases and the V segment lost 1 base, leaving 5 bases of the junction unmatched. Germline CDR1 and CDR2: SGHAT and FQNNGV. There are 15 residues in the CDR3. Written as DNA, the CDR3 is TGTGCCAGCAGCTTAGCACTAGCGGGAGAGGGTACGCAGTATTTT. It specifies CASSLALAGEGTQYF. The variable domain in full, with the rest retrieved from reference TRBV11-2 and TRBJ2-3, is EAGVAQSPRYKIIEKRQSVAFWCNPISGHATLYWYQQILGQGPKLLIQFQNNGVVDDSQLPKDRFSAERLKGVDSTLKIQPAKLEDSAVYLCASSLALAGEGTQYFGPGTRLTVL.

The chain combines TRBV19 with TRBJ2-7; 9 bases agree with TRBD1. The CDR3 has 14 amino acids. Trimming at V came to 4 bases and at J to 6 bases, leaving 7 bases not matched to a gene. Germline V gene lookup returns CDR1 LNHDA and CDR2 SQIVND (reference sequence). The CDR3: CASSSSGQGTEQYF. The DNA for the CDR3 is TGTGCCAGTAGTAGCTCCGGACAGGGGACCGAGCAGTACTTC.

V usage is TRBV24-1 and J usage is TRBJ1-2, with TRBD1 as a possible D gene (5 bases). This CDR3 is 16 amino acids long. Germline loops: CDR1 KGHDR, CDR2 SFDVKD. V gave up 3 bases and J gave up 8 bases, with 21 bases separating them. CDR3 nucleotide sequence: TGTGCCACCAGTGATCCCGGGACTTCCCAAAGGGGAGGCTACACCTTC. It translates to CATSDPGTSQRGGYTF.

The rearrangement uses TRBV28 and TRBJ1-5, with 10 bases that match TRBD1. The V segment lost 4 bases and the J segment 3 bases; nucleotides outside the gene matches: 9. Germline CDR1 reads MDHEN; CDR2 reads SYDVKM. The CDR3 totals 17 residues. For the CDR3, the DNA is TGTGCCAGCAGTTCCGGGACAGGGGTTAAAATCAATCAGCCCCAGCATTTT. This codes for CASSSGTGVKINQPQHF.

This rearrangement joins TRBV19 to TRBJ2-1, with TRBD2 matching 16 bases. Germline loops: CDR1 LNHDA, CDR2 SQIVND (reference sequence). The junction had 6 bases not matched to a gene; V was cut back by 5 bases and J by 14 bases. This CDR3 spans 14 amino acids. CDR3 protein: CASSLGLAGGDEFF. The DNA of the CDR3 is TGTGCCAGTAGTTTGGGACTAGCGGGAGGGGACGAGTTCTTC.

The genes are TRBV27 and TRBJ1-5; D is undetermined. Looked up from germline, CDR1 is MNHEY and CDR2 is SMNVEV (reference sequence). This CDR3 has 12 residues. Trimming removed 3 bases at V and 3 bases at J, with 3 bases between. In nucleotides, the CDR3 is TGTGCCAGCAGTTTCCTCAATCAGCCCCAGCATTTT. This encodes CASSFLNQPQHF.